The clone carrying this T cell receptor (beta chain) has just a few counts. CDR3 size: 15 residues. Germline V gene sequence: CDR1 SGDLS, CDR2 YYNGEE. V was pared by 0 bases and J by 5 bases, with 7 bases of the junction left unmatched. The entry originates in a study of blood T cell repertoires in COVID-19. As for the study in general: PBMCs, B-cell-depleted T cells, or T cells were the source of the cDNA or gDNA that made up the material.

Original methodology: Counts of nucleated cells, estimated from reference gene primer amplification, were obtained. Only in-frame clones appear in the TCRdb table, and some are missing; sequencing was by immunoSEQ multiplex PCR. V, J and clone size are those of that table, while D and trimming were read from the DNA. The sample shows roughly 48,000 clones, 65% to 90% of them seen only once. The source material was peripheral blood. V and J are TRBV9 and TRBJ1-2; 7 nucleotides match TRBD1. This clonotype was obtained from a man aged 40-49 years with acute or convalescent COVID-19. The CDR3, as DNA: TGTGCCAGCAGCGTAGTAGGGGGCGGGTATTATGGCTACACCTTC. Its protein is CASSVVGGGYYGYTF.